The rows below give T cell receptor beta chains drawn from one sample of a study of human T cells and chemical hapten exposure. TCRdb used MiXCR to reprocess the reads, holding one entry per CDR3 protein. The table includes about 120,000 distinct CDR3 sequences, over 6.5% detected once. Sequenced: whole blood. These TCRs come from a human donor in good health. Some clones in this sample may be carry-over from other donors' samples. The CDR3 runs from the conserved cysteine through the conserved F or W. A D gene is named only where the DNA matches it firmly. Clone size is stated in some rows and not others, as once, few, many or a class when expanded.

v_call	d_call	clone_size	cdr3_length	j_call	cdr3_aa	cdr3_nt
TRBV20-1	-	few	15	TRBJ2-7	CSASSASGPAYEQYF	TGCAGTGCTAGTTCAGCCAGCGGACCTGCCTACGAGCAGTACTTC
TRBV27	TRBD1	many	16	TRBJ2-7	CASSFGPGTGVYEQYF	TGTGCCAGCAGTTTCGGGCCCGGGACAGGAGTCTACGAGCAGTACTTC
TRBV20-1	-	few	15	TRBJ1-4	CSARDPRVGNEKLFF	TGCAGTGCTAGAGATCCCAGGGTGGGGAATGAAAAACTGTTTTTT
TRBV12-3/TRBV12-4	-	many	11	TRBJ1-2	CASRDSYGYTF	TGTGCCAGCAGGGACAGCTATGGCTACACCTTC
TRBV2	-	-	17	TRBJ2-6	CASSESAGWSGANVLTF	TGTGCCAGCAGTGAGTCGGCAGGGTGGTCTGGGGCCAACGTCCTGACTTTC
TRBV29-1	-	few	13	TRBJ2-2	CSVDRANTGELFF	TGCAGCGTTGACAGGGCGAACACCGGGGAGCTGTTTTTT
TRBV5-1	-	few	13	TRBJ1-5	CASSLDGDQPQHF	TGCGCCAGCAGCTTGGACGGGGATCAGCCCCAGCATTTT
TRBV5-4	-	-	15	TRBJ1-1	CASSGTGHQDTEAFF	TGTGCCAGCAGCGGGACGGGACACCAGGACACTGAAGCTTTCTTT
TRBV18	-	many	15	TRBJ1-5	CASSPQGLDNQPQHF	TGTGCCAGCTCACCACAGGGGCTCGACAATCAGCCCCAGCATTTT
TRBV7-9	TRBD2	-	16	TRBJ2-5	CASSLGSGIDQETQYF	TGTGCCAGCAGCTTAGGCAGCGGGATCGACCAAGAGACCCAGTACTTC